The 30 T cell receptor beta chains given below trace back to one sample, sequenced in a study of T cell responses to AZD1222 COVID-19 vaccine. Generated by immunoSEQ multiplex PCR, the TCRdb table keeps only in-frame clones and is missing some. Among about 130,000 clones, under 90% were seen once, and the ten largest hold 20% to 25%. This specimen consisted of peripheral blood, obtained on day 0 of AZD1222 vaccination. Every receptor here comes from an adult in good health.

This chain uses TRBV24-1 with TRBJ2-2; D is uncertain. Germline loops: CDR1 KGHDR, CDR2 SFDVKD. This CDR3 is 12 amino acids long. The V end lost 6 bases, the J end lost 3 bases, and 4 bases lay between the germline ends. The DNA of the CDR3 is TGTGCCACCAGTAGATACACCGGGGAGCTGTTTTTT. Protein sequence: CATSRYTGELFF.

The chain has TRBV3-1 (or the pseudogene TRBV3-2) and TRBJ1-2; TRBD1 matches at 12 bases. This CDR3 spans 15 amino acids. V shed 3 bases and J 7 bases; nucleotides not matched to a gene: 6. From germline, CDR1 is LGHDT and CDR2 YNNKEL (reference sequence). This CDR3 is CASSHGDRGPGGYTF. The DNA of the CDR3 is TGTGCCAGCAGCCACGGGGACAGGGGGCCTGGTGGCTACACCTTC.

The chain uses TRBV5-4 and TRBJ2-7; 9 bases map to TRBD2. Germline V gene lookup returns CDR1 SGHNT and CDR2 YYREEE (reference sequence). V lost 1 base, J lost 0 bases, and 2 bases stayed unmatched. The CDR3 spans 15 residues. CDR3 coding DNA: TGTGCCAGCAGCTTGCCTAGCGGGACCTCCTACGAGCAGTACTTC. Amino acid sequence: CASSLPSGTSYEQYF.

The chain employs TRBV18 and TRBJ1-2; 10 nucleotides line up with TRBD1. This CDR3 is 18 amino acids long. Germline values: CDR1 KGHSH, CDR2 LQKENI. V trimming: 3 bases; J trimming: 4 bases; junction bases outside the gene matches: 14. The DNA of the CDR3 is TGTGCCAGCTCACCGCTCCCCGGGGCGGGACAGGGGATCTATGGCTACACCTTC. It yields the protein CASSPLPGAGQGIYGYTF.

The V gene is TRBV5-1, the J gene TRBJ1-6, with D perhaps matching TRBD1 (5 bases). Germline CDR1 SGHRS, CDR2 YFSETQ. The CDR3 extends over 13 amino acids. Between the trimmed V and J ends, which lost 1 base and 10 bases, there was a span of 9 bases. The CDR3 sequence: CASSLSGFSPLHF. CDR3 coding DNA: TGCGCCAGCAGCTTGTCAGGGTTCTCACCCCTCCACTTT. Complete variable domain (other parts from reference TRBV5-1 and TRBJ1-6): KAGVTQTPRYLIKTRGQQVTLSCSPISGHRSVSWYQQTPGQGLQFLFEYFSETQRNKGNFPGRFSGRQFSNSRSEMNVSTLELGDSALYLCASSLSGFSPLHFGNGTRLTVT.

V usage is TRBV14 and J usage is TRBJ2-3; no definite D call. CDR1 is SGHDN, CDR2 FVKESK, per germline. Trimming removed 3 bases from V and 0 bases from J, with 10 bases in between. This CDR3 region has 15 residues. The CDR3 loop is CASSHPSRSTDTQYF. CDR3 nucleotides: TGTGCCAGCAGCCATCCCAGTAGGAGCACAGATACGCAGTATTTT.

V is TRBV5-1 and J is TRBJ2-6, with 10 bases fitting TRBD2. V shed 3 bases, J shed 0 bases, and the junction held 6 bases outside the gene matches. CDR1 is SGHRS and CDR2 is YFSETQ in the germline V gene. This CDR3 is 18 amino acids long. The CDR3 region has the DNA TGCGCCAGCAGCTCGGGGACTAGCGTACTCTCTGGGGCCAACGTCCTGACTTTC. Encoded protein: CASSSGTSVLSGANVLTF.

The J gene is TRBJ1-2, the V gene TRBV24-1; D possibly corresponds to TRBD1 (6 bases). Trimming left V 8 bases short and J 1 base short, with 7 bases between. Germline-derived CDR1 and CDR2 are KGHDR and SFDVKD. The length of the CDR3 is 12 residues. In DNA, the CDR3 is TGTGCCACCATGGACAGTAACTATGGCTACACCTTC. Its protein product is CATMDSNYGYTF.

Concerning this clone: The same CDR3 also results from other DNA sequences found in this sample. The V call is TRBV5-1, the J call TRBJ2-2; D call uncertain. CDR1 and CDR2 from the germline V gene are SGHRS and YFSETQ. V dropped 1 base and J dropped 1 base, with 5 bases sitting between them. The CDR3 spans 14 residues. The CDR3 coding sequence is TGCGCCAGCAGCTTGCAGCAGAACACCGGGGAGCTGTTTTTT. Its protein product is CASSLQQNTGELFF.

The chain employs TRBV5-1 and TRBJ2-3; 9 nucleotides agree with TRBD1. V lost 3 bases to trimming and J lost 5 bases; unmatched junction nucleotides: 7. The germline V gene encodes CDR1 SGHRS and CDR2 YFSETQ. This CDR3 contains 15 residues. The CDR3 reads CASSSGQGGRDTQYF. In DNA form, the CDR3 reads TGCGCCAGCAGCTCGGGACAGGGAGGGCGAGATACGCAGTATTTT.

The chain combines TRBV7-9 with TRBJ2-7, with TRBD2 identical over 8 bases. CDR3 length: 13 residues. Per the germline V gene, CDR1 is SEHNR and CDR2 is FQNEAQ (reference sequence). V lost 6 bases, J lost 6 bases, and 7 bases stayed unmatched. Here the CDR3 reads CASSFSGGIEQYF. The CDR3 nucleotides read TGTGCCAGCAGTTTTTCGGGGGGGATCGAGCAGTACTTC.

The CDR3 reads CASSSRDSYGYTF. CDR3 DNA: TGTGCCAGCAGTTCCCGGGACAGTTATGGCTACACCTTC. The rearrangement links TRBV12-3 or TRBV12-4 to TRBJ1-2, with TRBD1 identical over 7 bases. The CDR3 is 13 residues long. V shed 4 bases and J 5 bases; nucleotides not matched to a gene: 4.

The chain couples TRBV28 to TRBJ2-5; 8 bases fit TRBD1. The J segment lost 1 base and the V segment lost 7 bases, leaving 8 bases of the junction unmatched. The CDR3 spans 15 residues. Germline CDR1 is MDHEN and CDR2 is SYDVKM. The DNA of the CDR3 is TGTGCCAGCACCTTAGGACAGGGATTCCAAGAGACCCAGTACTTC. As protein: CASTLGQGFQETQYF.

The chain has TRBV29-1 and TRBJ2-6; D ambiguous. CDR1 is SQVTM and CDR2 is ANQGSEA in the germline V gene. The CDR3 contains 14 residues. Trimming cost V 3 bases and J 0 bases, with 6 bases left between them. CDR3 coding DNA: TGCAGCGTTGAGTCGGGCTCTGGGGCCAACGTCCTGACTTTC. Translating gives CSVESGSGANVLTF. Based on the CDR3 plus reference TRBV29-1 and TRBJ2-6, the full variable domain is SAVISQKPSRDICQRGTSLTIQCQVDSQVTMMFWYRQQPGQSLTLIATANQGSEATYESGFVIDKFPISRPNLTFSTLTVSNMSPEDSSIYLCSVESGSGANVLTFGAGSRLTVL.

The rearrangement links TRBV6-2 or TRBV6-3 to TRBJ2-1, with TRBD2 identical over 9 bases. V shed 5 bases and J 9 bases; nucleotides not matched to a gene: 11. The CDR3 sequence is 15 residues long. CDR1 is MNHEY, CDR2 SVGEGT, per germline. The CDR3: CASSRTSVGGSEQFF. The CDR3 DNA reads as TGTGCCAGCAGTCGGACTAGCGTCGGAGGAAGTGAGCAGTTCTTC.

The chain carries TRBV9 and TRBJ2-3, with TRBD2 matching 8 bases. The CDR3 spans 15 residues. J was trimmed by 0 bases and V by 3 bases; bases with no gene match: 3. Germline-derived CDR1 and CDR2 are SGDLS and YYNGEE. The CDR3 sequence is CASSAGTRSTDTQYF. The CDR3, as DNA: TGTGCCAGCAGCGCCGGGACTAGAAGCACAGATACGCAGTATTTT.

This sequence joins TRBV5-3 and TRBJ1-6; D unresolved. TRBV5-3 qualifies as an ORF whose function is uncertain. V lost 0 bases, J lost 0 bases, and 10 bases lay in between. The CDR3 totals 17 residues. The chain's CDR3 is CARSLGGASSYNSPLHF. The CDR3 nucleotides read TGTGCCAGAAGCTTGGGAGGAGCAAGCTCCTATAATTCACCCCTCCACTTT.

The rearrangement joins TRBV19 to TRBJ2-5; D call uncertain. The germline gives CDR1 LNHDA, CDR2 SQIVND (reference sequence). The CDR3 has 11 amino acids. The V end was cut by 7 bases, the J end by 6 bases, with 9 bases between. The CDR3 spells CASTNGKTQYF. CDR3 nucleotide sequence: TGTGCCAGTACGAACGGAAAGACCCAGTACTTC.

The rearrangement joins TRBV7-2 to TRBJ1-2, with 9 bases fitting TRBD1. CDR1 and CDR2 from the germline V gene are SGHTA and FQGNSA. V lost 8 bases to trimming and J lost 2 bases; unmatched junction nucleotides: 6. The CDR3 loop spans 14 amino acids. The CDR3, as DNA: TGTGCCAGCTTCCCGGGACAGGGAAACTATGGCTACACCTTC. Residues: CASFPGQGNYGYTF.

This rearrangement joins TRBV3-1 (or the pseudogene TRBV3-2) to TRBJ1-1; no clear D gene. The V and J ends lost 4 bases and 3 bases respectively, with 24 bases between them. The CDR3 contains 18 residues. The V gene's germline CDR1 is LGHDT and CDR2 YNNKEL (reference sequence). The chain's CDR3 is CASSRSLDMPNSDTEAFF. CDR3 nucleotides: TGTGCCAGCAGCCGCTCATTAGACATGCCTAACAGTGACACTGAAGCTTTCTTT.

This clone was observed a few times. V is TRBV12-3 or TRBV12-4 and J is TRBJ1-2; TRBD1 is a possible D gene (6 bases). Trimming took off 3 bases at V and 6 bases at J, with 11 bases between the two ends. The CDR3 contains 13 residues. CDR3 protein: CASSFTAGDGYTF. The DNA for the CDR3 is TGTGCCAGCAGTTTCACGGCAGGGGATGGCTACACCTTC.

The V gene is TRBV7-2, the J gene TRBJ2-4, with D unresolved. Germline CDR1 is SGHTA and CDR2 is FQGNSA. The CDR3 is made up of 14 amino acids. Trimming left V 2 bases short and J 7 bases short, with 12 bases between. The CDR3 DNA follows: TGTGCCAGCAGCTTACAGGCGATTAGGAACATTCAGTACTTC. This codes for CASSLQAIRNIQYF.

The V gene is TRBV4-3, the J gene TRBJ1-6, with a possible D match to TRBD1 (5 bases). V was clipped by 0 bases and J by 9 bases, with 6 bases between them. Per the germline V gene, CDR1 is LGHNA and CDR2 is YSLEER. This CDR3 has 13 amino acids. CDR3 DNA: TGCGCCAGCAGCCAAGATGGGACTTCACCCCTCCACTTT. Its protein product is CASSQDGTSPLHF.

This chain links TRBV5-5 with TRBJ1-1, with 7 bases fitting TRBD1. Germline V gene sequence: CDR1 SGHKS, CDR2 YYEKEE (reference sequence). The CDR3 has 15 residues. The V gene end was trimmed by 4 bases and the J gene end by 1 base; junction bases not matched to a gene: 7. CDR3 protein: CASSLTGLTNTEAFF. The CDR3, as DNA: TGTGCCAGCAGCCTGACAGGGCTAACGAACACTGAAGCTTTCTTT.

This clone was seen once. Here the CDR3 DNA reads TGTGCCAGCAGTTCCGGACAGGGAAGCTATGGCTACACCTTC. This gives the protein CASSSGQGSYGYTF. This chain connects TRBV28 to TRBJ1-2, with 8 bases matching TRBD1. Germline values: CDR1 MDHEN, CDR2 SYDVKM. The CDR3 is made up of 14 amino acids. V dropped 4 bases and J dropped 4; count of bases not matched to a gene: 5.

The chain links TRBV6-5 to TRBJ2-5, with 9 bases lining up with TRBD2. There are 16 residues in the CDR3. With 7 bases clipped from V and 2 bases from J, the junction kept 11 bases outside the gene matches. Germline V lookup: CDR1 MNHEY, CDR2 SVGAGI. CDR3 amino acids: CASTYSGGRRQETQYF. As DNA, the CDR3 is TGTGCCAGCACTTATAGCGGGGGCCGGAGACAAGAGACCCAGTACTTC.

The chain recombines TRBV2 with TRBJ1-5; 8 bases are shared with TRBD1. CDR1 is SNHLY, CDR2 FYNNEI, per germline. Trimming cost V 7 bases and J 2 bases; bases outside gene matches: 4. The CDR3 totals 14 residues. This CDR3 reads CASNLQGGNQPQHF. The CDR3, as DNA: TGTGCCAGCAATCTACAGGGGGGCAATCAGCCCCAGCATTTT. The variable domain in full, with the rest retrieved from reference TRBV2 and TRBJ1-5, is EPEVTQTPSHQVTQMGQEVILRCVPISNHLYFYWYRQILGQKVEFLVSFYNNEISEKSEIFDDQFSVERPDGSNFTLKIRSTKLEDSAMYFCASNLQGGNQPQHFGDGTRLSIL.

The chain recombines TRBV27 with TRBJ1-6, with no clear D. Trimming took 6 bases from V and 0 from J, leaving 9 bases between them. Germline CDR1 is MNHEY and CDR2 is SMNVEV (reference sequence). The CDR3 is made up of 15 amino acids. In DNA, the CDR3 is TGTGCCAGCAGGGAAGGGAGCTCCTATAATTCACCCCTCCACTTT. Encoded protein: CASREGSSYNSPLHF.

V is TRBV16 and J is TRBJ2-5; D uncertain. Germline assignment: CDR1 KGHSY and CDR2 FQNENV. V was shortened by 0 bases and J by 5 bases, with 4 bases between the two germline ends. The CDR3 sequence is 12 residues long. CDR3 protein: CASSQSFETQYF. The CDR3 DNA reads TGTGCCAGCAGCCAATCTTTCGAGACCCAGTACTTC.

The chain joins TRBV11-2 to TRBJ2-7, with D possibly matching TRBD1 (6 bases). Per the germline V gene, CDR1 is SGHAT and CDR2 is FQNNGV. This CDR3 is built from 15 residues. V dropped 5 bases and J dropped 0 bases, with 14 bases sitting between them. This CDR3 reads CASSHTGMGSYEQYF. The CDR3 nucleotides are TGTGCCAGCAGCCATACAGGGATGGGCTCCTACGAGCAGTACTTC.